The 32 T cell receptor beta chains in this list originate from one sample, sequenced in a study of shared clonotypes between healthy human individuals. TCRdb's copy holds only in-frame clones and misses some; the assay was immunoSEQ multiplex PCR. The repertoire holds about 2.4 million clones, with 80% to 95% as singletons. Sequencing was done on a sample of naive CD4+ T cells from PBMCs. Indicated subset: CD45RA+ positively selected. Receptor source: a man aged 18-30 years in good health. Some clones in this sample may be carry-over from other donors' samples.

The count of this clone is one. This chain uses TRBV5-1 with TRBJ2-7; D is uncertain. This CDR3 contains 14 residues. Deletions cut 0 bases from V and 5 bases from J, with 12 bases between. Germline V lookup: CDR1 SGHRS, CDR2 YFSETQ. CDR3 protein: CASSLAQEWDEQYF. CDR3 coding DNA: TGCGCCAGCAGCTTGGCCCAGGAATGGGACGAGCAGTACTTC.

The gene calls are TRBV9 and TRBJ1-3; tentatively, D is TRBD1 (6 bases). This CDR3 region has 17 residues. Trimming removed 2 bases from V and 0 bases from J, with 15 bases in between. Germline V gives CDR1 SGDLS, CDR2 YYNGEE. CDR3: CASSVGAAPSSGNTIYF. Here the CDR3 DNA reads TGTGCCAGCAGCGTGGGGGCAGCCCCTTCCTCTGGAAACACCATATATTTT.

Turning to this clone: The same CDR3 can be traced to other DNA sequences in this sample. V usage is TRBV29-1 and J usage is TRBJ1-3; no clear D. The CDR3 is 13 residues long. CDR1 SQVTM and CDR2 ANQGSEA come from the germline V gene. The ends were cut back, 2 bases at V and 1 base at J, with 6 bases in the middle. The CDR3 DNA follows: TGCAGCGTTGAAAAGGGATCTGGAAACACCATATATTTT. Protein sequence: CSVEKGSGNTIYF. Looking up the rest from reference TRBV29-1 and TRBJ1-3 gives the full variable domain: SAVISQKPSRDICQRGTSLTIQCQVDSQVTMMFWYRQQPGQSLTLIATANQGSEATYESGFVIDKFPISRPNLTFSTLTVSNMSPEDSSIYLCSVEKGSGNTIYFGEGSWLTVV.

On this clone: Other DNA sequences from this sample encode an identical CDR3 as well. The chain carries TRBV28 and TRBJ1-3; perhaps TRBD1 as D (5 bases). Germline V gene data show CDR1 as MDHEN and CDR2 as SYDVKM. The V and J ends lost 4 bases and 4 bases respectively, with 5 bases between them. The CDR3 length is 12 residues. The CDR3 loop reads CASSWGGNTIYF. In DNA, the CDR3 is TGTGCCAGCAGTTGGGGGGGAAACACCATATATTTT.

The rearrangement links TRBV9 to TRBJ2-2; 12 bases agree with TRBD1. Germline CDR1 reads SGDLS; CDR2 reads YYNGEE. Germline trimming cut 4 bases from V and 7 bases from J; bases unmatched to any gene: 8. CDR3 length equals 16 residues. The CDR3 loop reads CASSSRGQGADGELFF. DNA of the CDR3: TGTGCCAGCAGCTCCCGGGGACAGGGGGCGGACGGGGAGCTGTTTTTT.

The chain joins TRBV6-5 to TRBJ1-1; D is uncertain. The CDR3 length is 16 residues. V was cut by 2 bases and J by 11 bases, with 24 bases left in between. Germline V gene sequence: CDR1 MNHEY, CDR2 SVGAGI. CDR3 in DNA: TGTGCCAGCAGTTACGTAATCGGTCTAGGGAGGAGCAAGGCTTTCTTT. Protein sequence: CASSYVIGLGRSKAFF.

CDR3 loop: CASSPATGGARTEAFF. CDR3 nucleotide sequence: TGTGCCAGCAGTCCGGCGACAGGGGGCGCCCGGACTGAAGCTTTCTTT. This chain links TRBV28 with TRBJ1-1, with 10 bases that match TRBD1. The CDR3 loop spans 16 amino acids. Trimming cost V 5 bases and J 5 bases; bases outside gene matches: 11. Per the germline V gene, CDR1 is MDHEN and CDR2 is SYDVKM. The variable domain in full, completed from reference TRBV28 and TRBJ1-1, reads DVKVTQSSRYLVKRTGEKVFLECVQDMDHENMFWYRQDPGLGLRLIYFSYDVKMKEKGDIPEGYSVSREKKERFSLILESASTNQTSMYLCASSPATGGARTEAFFGQGTRLTVV.

The chain is built from TRBV15 and TRBJ2-2; D ambiguous. CDR1 is LNHNV and CDR2 is YYDKDF in the germline V gene (reference sequence). The CDR3 length is 17 residues. V was pared by 1 base and J by 0 bases, with 12 bases between. CDR3 region: CATSRAPGRANTGELFF. The CDR3 DNA sequence: TGTGCCACCAGCAGAGCCCCCGGACGCGCGAACACCGGGGAGCTGTTTTTT.

V and J are TRBV19 and TRBJ1-3, with D uncertain. This CDR3 region has 14 residues. V was shortened by 4 bases and J by 4 bases, with 11 bases between the two germline ends. Germline assignment: CDR1 LNHDA and CDR2 SQIVND (reference sequence). This CDR3 reads CASSKEGFGNTIYF. The CDR3 DNA is TGTGCCAGTAGTAAAGAAGGGTTCGGAAACACCATATATTTT.

The CDR3 protein is CASRILSGPPGQQYF. CDR3 sequence (DNA): TGTGCCAGCAGGATCCTATCCGGGCCCCCAGGGCAGCAGTACTTC. The V call is TRBV27, the J call TRBJ2-7, with D tentatively TRBD1 (5 bases). V was pared by 6 bases and J by 8 bases, with 23 bases between. The CDR3 has 15 residues. The germline V gene has CDR1 MNHEY and CDR2 SMNVEV (reference sequence).

Details on this clone: Additional DNA sequences in this sample encode the identical CDR3. The V call is TRBV4-1, the J call TRBJ2-7; no definite D call. V lost 3 bases, J lost 2 bases, and 8 bases lay in between. CDR3 length equals 13 residues. Germline CDR1 MGHRA, CDR2 YSYEKL. The CDR3 bases are TGCGCCAGCAGCCAGGACCTAACCTACGAGCAGTACTTC. Translation: CASSQDLTYEQYF.

This clone was found once. The CDR3 protein is CASSKARWEGLCEQYF. In DNA, the CDR3 is TGTGCCAGCAGCAAAGCGCGGTGGGAGGGCCTATGCGAGCAGTACTTC. The V and J genes are TRBV21-1 and TRBJ2-7; the table's D call of TRBD2 was not tested on the DNA. TRBV21-1 is a recognized pseudogene. The CDR3 runs to 16 residues.

The chain combines TRBV14 with TRBJ2-7; 10 bases agree with TRBD2. CDR1 SGHDN and CDR2 FVKESK come from the germline V gene. The CDR3 runs 16 residues. V was clipped by 0 bases and J by 3 bases; unmatched bases: 5. CDR3 residues: CASSQDFLAGDYEQYF. The CDR3 coding sequence is TGTGCCAGCAGCCAAGATTTTCTAGCGGGAGACTACGAGCAGTACTTC.

CDR3 nucleotides: TGTGCCAGCAGCCAAGATCCTAGCGGGAGTAGAGAGCAGTTCTTC. Translation: CASSQDPSGSREQFF. This chain uses TRBV4-2 with TRBJ2-1; 10 bases agree with TRBD2. Germline V lookup: CDR1 LGHNA, CDR2 YNFKEQ. The CDR3 has 15 residues. The V and J ends lost 0 bases and 10 bases, in that order; junction bases with no gene match: 6.

The chain uses TRBV19 and TRBJ2-7; 7 nucleotides line up with TRBD2. V was pared by 4 bases and J by 0 bases, with 18 bases of the junction left unmatched. Germline CDR1 reads LNHDA; CDR2 reads SQIVND (reference sequence). The CDR3 runs 19 residues. The CDR3 reads CASSTQASTQRGASYEQYF. The CDR3 nucleotides are TGTGCCAGTAGTACGCAAGCCTCAACCCAGCGGGGTGCCTCCTACGAGCAGTACTTC. The whole variable domain, filled in from reference TRBV19 and TRBJ2-7, reads DGGITQSPKYLFRKEGQNVTLSCEQNLNHDAMYWYRQDPGQGLRLIYYSQIVNDFQKGDIAEGYSVSREKKESFPLTVTSAQKNPTAFYLCASSTQASTQRGASYEQYFGPGTRLTVT.

This clone was detected a few times. The rearrangement uses TRBV19 and TRBJ1-2; no firm D call. CDR3 length: 14 amino acids. Germline CDR1 is LNHDA and CDR2 is SQIVND (reference sequence). Trimming shortened V by 9 bases and J by 4 bases, and 18 bases separated the two germline ends. CDR3 nucleotides: TGTGCCAGCCAACGGGTTTTAGGGCGCTATGGCTACACCTTC. This codes for CASQRVLGRYGYTF.

This sequence joins TRBV25-1 and TRBJ2-7; D not certain. Trimming left V 4 bases short and J 4 bases short, with 8 bases between. Germline V gives CDR1 MGHDK, CDR2 SYGVNS. The CDR3 covers 12 residues. The CDR3 DNA reads as TGTGCCAGCAGTGCGGACGGGTACGAGCAGTACTTC. Its translation is CASSADGYEQYF.

V gene TRBV4-1 combines with J gene TRBJ1-1, with D uncertain. The V gene lost 3 bases and the J gene lost 3 bases, with 14 bases spanning the gap. This CDR3 region has 15 residues. Germline loops: CDR1 MGHRA, CDR2 YSYEKL. CDR3 sequence (DNA): TGCGCCAGCAGCCAGGTTGGACCCTGGGACACTGAAGCTTTCTTT. This encodes CASSQVGPWDTEAFF.

The chain couples TRBV5-1 to TRBJ2-5, with 11 positions matching TRBD2. The CDR3 is 15 residues long. Per germline, CDR1 SGHRS and CDR2 YFSETQ. J gave up 4 bases and V 6 bases, and 8 bases lay outside the gene matches. The CDR3 spells CASTRGLAAIETQYF. In nucleotides, the CDR3 is TGCGCCAGCACCCGGGGACTAGCGGCAATAGAGACCCAGTACTTC.

The chain has TRBV6-1 and TRBJ1-1, with 9 bases identical to TRBD1. The V segment lost 5 bases and the J segment 4 bases; nucleotides outside the gene matches: 8. The CDR3 runs 15 residues. Looked up from germline, CDR1 is MNHNS and CDR2 is SASEGT. DNA of the CDR3: TGTGCCAGCAGTTTCCACAGGGGGCTGAGCACTGAAGCTTTCTTT. This translates into CASSFHRGLSTEAFF.

V and J are TRBV28 and TRBJ1-4; D not certain. This CDR3 contains 17 residues. Germline V gene data show CDR1 as MDHEN and CDR2 as SYDVKM. V lost 4 bases, J lost 3 bases, and 18 bases lay in between. The CDR3 here is CASSSSGPPGANEKLFF. The CDR3, as DNA: TGTGCCAGCAGTTCATCCGGCCCCCCGGGAGCTAATGAAAAACTGTTTTTT.

About this clone: Other nucleotide sequences from this sample produce the same CDR3. The rearrangement uses TRBV9 and TRBJ2-7; 8 bases align to TRBD2. The CDR3 is 16 amino acids. Germline V gene lookup returns CDR1 SGDLS and CDR2 YYNGEE. Trimming took 4 bases from V and 0 from J; bases not matched to a gene: 9. CDR3 in amino acids: CASSSTGTSASYEQYF. CDR3 nucleotides: TGTGCCAGCAGCTCAACCGGGACTAGTGCCTCCTACGAGCAGTACTTC.

The chain combines TRBV5-1 with TRBJ2-5; D may be TRBD1 (5 bases). V lost 4 bases and J lost 8, with 15 bases in between. From germline, CDR1 is SGHRS and CDR2 YFSETQ. This CDR3 spans 13 amino acids. DNA of the CDR3: TGCGCCAGCAGCCGTGATCAGGGATTTACCCAGTACTTC. Encoded protein: CASSRDQGFTQYF.

The chain is built from TRBV5-4 and TRBJ1-1, with 10 bases aligning to TRBD1. V lost 4 bases, J lost 3 bases, and 9 bases stayed unmatched. CDR1 is SGHNT and CDR2 is YYREEE in the germline V gene (reference sequence). This CDR3 region has 16 residues. CDR3 sequence (DNA): TGTGCCAGCAGCCAAGGACAGGGGGTAGGAGACACTGAAGCTTTCTTT. As protein: CASSQGQGVGDTEAFF.

The J gene is TRBJ2-7, the V gene TRBV2; the match to TRBD1 covers 7 bases. V shed 5 bases and J 1 base; nucleotides not matched to a gene: 5. This CDR3 region has 14 residues. Germline lookup yields CDR1 SNHLY and CDR2 FYNNEI. For the CDR3, the DNA is TGTGCCAGCAGTCTACAGGGGAAATCCTACGAGCAGTACTTC. Protein: CASSLQGKSYEQYF.

This sequence joins TRBV5-1 and TRBJ1-1; D possibly corresponds to TRBD1 (6 bases). This CDR3 is 16 amino acids long. The germline CDR1 and CDR2 sequences are SGHRS and YFSETQ. With 3 bases removed from V and 1 base from J, the gap between germline ends came to 16 bases. The CDR3 sequence is CASSSPRGTWNTEAFF. The CDR3 nucleotides read TGCGCCAGCAGCTCCCCCAGGGGAACATGGAACACTGAAGCTTTCTTT.

Points on this clone: Other DNA sequences in this sample translate to the same CDR3. V and J are TRBV5-1 and TRBJ2-7; D is unresolved. With 0 bases removed from V and 1 base from J, the gap between germline ends came to 8 bases. Germline V CDR1 and CDR2: SGHRS, YFSETQ. This CDR3 contains 14 residues. Here the CDR3 reads CASSLVASSYEQYF. For the CDR3, the DNA is TGCGCCAGCAGCTTGGTCGCCAGTTCCTACGAGCAGTACTTC.

The chain links TRBV18 to TRBJ1-6; no clear D. CDR1 and CDR2 from the germline V gene are KGHSH and LQKENI. Trimming removed 6 bases from V and 7 bases from J, with 19 bases in between. The CDR3 extends over 16 amino acids. The CDR3 here is CASSPSQAGTNSPLHF. In DNA, the CDR3 is TGTGCCAGCTCCCCAAGCCAGGCGGGCACGAATTCACCCCTCCACTTT.

This clone appeared once. This rearrangement joins TRBV2 to TRBJ2-3, with 9 bases fitting TRBD1. The CDR3 totals 14 residues. V was pared by 8 bases and J by 4 bases, with 7 bases of the junction left unmatched. CDR1 and CDR2 from the germline V gene are SNHLY and FYNNEI. The CDR3 loop reads CASRDRVRADTQYF. DNA of the CDR3: TGTGCCAGCCGGGACAGGGTTCGCGCAGATACGCAGTATTTT.

This clone was seen once. The chain has TRBV5-1 and TRBJ2-1; 7 bases are a match to TRBD2. The CDR3 has 15 residues. Per germline, CDR1 SGHRS and CDR2 YFSETQ. Losses at the gene ends were 0 bases for V and 10 bases for J; bases not matched to a gene: 10. CDR3 sequence: CASSLAPSGGREQFF. CDR3 DNA sequence: TGCGCCAGCAGCTTGGCTCCTTCGGGGGGTCGGGAGCAGTTCTTC.

The rearrangement links TRBV9 to TRBJ2-1; 8 bases match TRBD2. V was pared by 0 bases and J by 8 bases, with 7 bases of the junction left unmatched. Germline CDR1 is SGDLS and CDR2 is YYNGEE. CDR3 length equals 15 residues. Here the CDR3 reads CASSVEVGLDDEQFF. CDR3 bases: TGTGCCAGCAGCGTAGAGGTGGGACTAGACGATGAGCAGTTCTTC.

Regarding this clone: At the DNA level, this CDR3 is encoded by other sequences in the same sample as well. The V call is TRBV5-1, the J call TRBJ2-1, with 8 bases lining up with TRBD2. There are 14 residues in the CDR3. Germline V gene data show CDR1 as SGHRS and CDR2 as YFSETQ. The junction had 3 bases not matched to a gene; V was cut back by 2 bases and J by 5 bases. The CDR3 sequence is CASSFLAGNNEQFF. CDR3 nucleotides: TGCGCCAGCAGCTTCCTAGCGGGTAACAATGAGCAGTTCTTC.